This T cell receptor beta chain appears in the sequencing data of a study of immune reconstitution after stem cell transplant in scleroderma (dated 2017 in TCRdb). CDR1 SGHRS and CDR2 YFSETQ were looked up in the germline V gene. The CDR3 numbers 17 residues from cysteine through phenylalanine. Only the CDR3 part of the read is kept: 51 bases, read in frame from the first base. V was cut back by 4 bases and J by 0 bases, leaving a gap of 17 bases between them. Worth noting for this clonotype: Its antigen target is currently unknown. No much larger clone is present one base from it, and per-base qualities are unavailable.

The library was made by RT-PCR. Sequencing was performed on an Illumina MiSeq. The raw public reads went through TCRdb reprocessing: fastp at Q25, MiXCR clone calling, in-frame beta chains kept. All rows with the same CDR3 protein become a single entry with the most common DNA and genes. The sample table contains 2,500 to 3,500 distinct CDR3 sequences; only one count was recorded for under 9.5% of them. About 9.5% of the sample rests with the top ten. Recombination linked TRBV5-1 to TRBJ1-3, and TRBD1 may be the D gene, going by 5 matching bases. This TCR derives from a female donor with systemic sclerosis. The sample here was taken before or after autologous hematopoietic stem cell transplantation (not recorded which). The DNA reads TGCGCCAGCAGCATCGAGGGACGGTCAAGCTCTGGAAACACCATATATTTT. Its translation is CASSIEGRSSSGNTIYF.